This record concerns one TCR beta chain sequence. Its target is not known. Germline V lookup: CDR1 LNHNV, CDR2 YYDKDF (reference sequence). The CDR3 length is 14 residues. The germline V and J ends were trimmed by 6 bases and 3 bases, with 12 bases remaining between them. Thyroid ultrasound, orbital computed tomography, clinical symptoms, and serum thyroxine and TRAb underpinned diagnoses. The CDR3 regions of TCR beta were amplified from RNA transcripts. HTBI primers were the set used in a first-round RT-PCR of the TCR CDR3. A single record per CDR3 protein comes from TCRdb applying MiXCR to the multiplex PCR reads. In the table there are 500,000 to 650,000 distinct CDR3 sequences, 46% of which are singletons. The record originates from a study of T cells in Graves' hyperthyroidism and ophthalmopathy. General study findings and limits: Separating ophthalmopathy from stable hyperthyroidism was achieved by a 13 V-J model. The model's output predicted ophthalmopathy at a median of roughly 6.9 months prior to onset.

This clonotype was sampled from an adult woman with Graves' disease, either hyperthyroidism or ophthalmopathy (not recorded which). The rearrangement joins TRBV15 to TRBJ1-5; D might be TRBD1 (5 bases). Material: peripheral blood or thyroid tissue (not recorded which). The CDR3 here is CATSPRQNNQPQHF. The CDR3 DNA reads as TGTGCCACCAGTCCAAGACAGAACAATCAGCCCCAGCATTTT.